This T cell receptor beta chain is drawn from a study of neoadjuvant nivolumab and ipilimumab in lung cancer. Overall study context: Patients got nivolumab 3 mg/kg on days 1, 15 and 29; combination added ipilimumab 1 mg/kg day 1. Study findings and constraints: Pathologic regression was not significantly tied to TCR clonality. Blood richness before therapy tracked richness in tumors resected after neoadjuvant therapy. TCR sequencing covered a small number of samples.

Details on this clone: The antigen remains unidentified.

The CDR3 has 13 amino acids. V was shortened by 4 bases and J by 4 bases, with 11 bases between the two germline ends. Germline V gene data show CDR1 as SQVTM and CDR2 as ANQGSEA. Produced via immunoSEQ multiplex PCR; TCRdb's table is partial and in-frame only. The table has tens of thousands of clones, over 75% seen once. This sample comprised peripheral blood, obtained after neoadjuvant nivolumab, alone or with ipilimumab, at or shortly before surgery. The clonotype was recovered from an adult with non-small cell lung cancer. The chain uses TRBV29-1 and TRBJ1-5; weak D call: TRBD1 (6 bases). The DNA for the CDR3 is TGCAGCGTTGCCCGGGGGCCAAATCAGCCCCAGCATTTT. It yields the protein CSVARGPNQPQHF.